A selection of T cell receptor beta chains follows, all from one sample in a study of T cell responses to AZD1222 COVID-19 vaccine. This table comes from immunoSEQ multiplex PCR, and its TCRdb copy is limited to in-frame clones, with some not included. Seen here are about 130,000 clones, about 86% observed once, and the top ten hold 9% to 15%. The sequences come from peripheral blood, collected on day 0 of AZD1222 vaccination. Every receptor here comes from an adult in good health. Both conserved end residues are part of each CDR3. A D gene is named only where the DNA matches it firmly. A row's size may be missing; if present it is once, few, many or a size class.

clone size: .; V gene: TRBV9; J gene: TRBJ2-7; D gene: TRBD1; CDR3 DNA: TGTGCCAGCAGCTCCGGGGACAGGGTGTACGAGCAGTACTTC; CDR3 protein: CASSSGDRVYEQYF
clone size: few; V gene: TRBV10-3; J gene: TRBJ1-6; D gene: .; CDR3 DNA: TGTGCCATCAGTGAGGACTGGGGGGATAATTCACCCCTCCACTTT; CDR3 protein: CAISEDWGDNSPLHF
clone size: .; V gene: TRBV4-1; J gene: TRBJ1-5; D gene: TRBD1; CDR3 DNA: TGCGCCAGCAGCCAAGATGAAGGGGGCCCTAGCAATCAGCCCCAGCATTTT; CDR3 protein: CASSQDEGGPSNQPQHF
clone size: .; V gene: TRBV2; J gene: TRBJ2-5; D gene: .; CDR3 DNA: TGTGCCAGCAGTCCCCGCGGACAGCACCAAGAGACCCAGTACTTC; CDR3 protein: CASSPRGQHQETQYF
clone size: .; V gene: TRBV9; J gene: TRBJ2-1; D gene: TRBD1; CDR3 DNA: TGTGCCAGCACCGTAGGACAGGGCTTCTACAATGAGCAGTTCTTC; CDR3 protein: CASTVGQGFYNEQFF
clone size: .; V gene: TRBV7-8; J gene: TRBJ1-4; D gene: .; CDR3 DNA: TGTGCCAGCAGTTTAGCGCCCCGAAAACTGTTTTTT; CDR3 protein: CASSLAPRKLFF
clone size: .; V gene: TRBV4-2; J gene: TRBJ2-1; D gene: .; CDR3 DNA: TGTGCCTACTACCAGAGTAGAAATGAGCAGTTCTTC; CDR3 protein: CAYYQSRNEQFF
clone size: .; V gene: TRBV11-2; J gene: TRBJ2-1; D gene: .; CDR3 DNA: TGTGCCAGCAGCTCCGCCTACCCGGTGGCATACCATTACAATGAGCAGTTCTTC; CDR3 protein: CASSSAYPVAYHYNEQFF
clone size: .; V gene: TRBV7-2; J gene: TRBJ1-5; D gene: TRBD1; CDR3 DNA: TGTGCCAGCAGCTCGGGACAGGGTACCTCGCCGCCGCATTTT; CDR3 protein: CASSSGQGTSPPHF
clone size: few; V gene: TRBV11-1; J gene: TRBJ2-7; D gene: .; CDR3 DNA: TGTGCCAGCAGCTTAAAGGGCGGCGAGCAGTACTTC; CDR3 protein: CASSLKGGEQYF